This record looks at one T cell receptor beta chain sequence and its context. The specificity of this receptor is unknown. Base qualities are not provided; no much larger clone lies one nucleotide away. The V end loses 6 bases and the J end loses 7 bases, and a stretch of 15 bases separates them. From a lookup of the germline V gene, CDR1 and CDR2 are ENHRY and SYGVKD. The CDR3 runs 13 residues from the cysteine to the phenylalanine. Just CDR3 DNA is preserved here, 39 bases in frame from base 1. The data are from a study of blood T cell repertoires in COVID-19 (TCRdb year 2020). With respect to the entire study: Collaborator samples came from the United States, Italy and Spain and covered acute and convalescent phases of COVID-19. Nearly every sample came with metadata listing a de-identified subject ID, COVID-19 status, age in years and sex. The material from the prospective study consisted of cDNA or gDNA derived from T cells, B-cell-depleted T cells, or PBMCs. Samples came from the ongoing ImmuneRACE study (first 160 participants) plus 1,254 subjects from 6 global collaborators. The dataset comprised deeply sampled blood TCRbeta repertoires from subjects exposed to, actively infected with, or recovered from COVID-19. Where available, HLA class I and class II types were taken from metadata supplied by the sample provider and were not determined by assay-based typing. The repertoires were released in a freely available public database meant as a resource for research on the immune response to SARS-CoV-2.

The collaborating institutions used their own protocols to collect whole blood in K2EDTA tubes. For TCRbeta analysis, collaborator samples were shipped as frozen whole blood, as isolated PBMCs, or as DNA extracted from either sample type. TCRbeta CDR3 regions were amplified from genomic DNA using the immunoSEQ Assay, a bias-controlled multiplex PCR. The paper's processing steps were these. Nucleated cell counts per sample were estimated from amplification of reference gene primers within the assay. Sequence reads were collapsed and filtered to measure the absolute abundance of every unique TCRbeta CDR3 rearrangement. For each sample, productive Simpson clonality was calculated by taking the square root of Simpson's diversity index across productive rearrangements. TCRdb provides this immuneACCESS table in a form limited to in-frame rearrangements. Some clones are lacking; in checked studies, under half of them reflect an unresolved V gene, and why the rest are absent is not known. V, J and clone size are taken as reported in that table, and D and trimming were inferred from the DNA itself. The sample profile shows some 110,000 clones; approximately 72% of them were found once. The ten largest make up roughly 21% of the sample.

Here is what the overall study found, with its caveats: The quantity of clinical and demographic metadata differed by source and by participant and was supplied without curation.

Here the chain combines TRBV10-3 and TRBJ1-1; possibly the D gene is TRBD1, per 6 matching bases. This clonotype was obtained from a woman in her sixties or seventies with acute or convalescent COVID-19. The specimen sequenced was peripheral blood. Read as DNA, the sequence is TGTGCCATCAGACCCGGACAGCCCAGTGAAGCTTTCTTT. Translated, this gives CAIRPGQPSEAFF.